This note documents a single T cell receptor beta chain sequence. This specimen comes from a study of CD4 T cells in relation to SARS-CoV-2 and coronaviruses. For the study at large: Convalescent donors were aged roughly 20 to 80, with median approximately 40 years.

Clones were read by immunoSEQ multiplex PCR, and TCRdb kept only the in-frame ones, dropping some. Of 8,500 to 13,000 clones in the sample, 87% were seen once. The CDR3 is made up of 16 amino acids. J was trimmed by 11 bases and V by 1 base; bases with no gene match: 16. The V gene's germline CDR1 is LGHNA and CDR2 YNFKEQ. The clonotype comes from an adult with COVID-19. Sequenced input: naive CD4+ T cells from PBMCs. Described subset: naive CD4+ T cells isolated by negative enrichment. The gene calls are TRBV4-2 and TRBJ1-2, with 7 positions matching TRBD1. CDR3 bases: TGTGCCAGCAGCCAAGGTTCCACAGGGGATGCTATACGGTACACCTTC. Protein: CASSQGSTGDAIRYTF.